The rows below give T cell receptor beta chains drawn from one sample of a study of cytomegalovirus exposure and HLA in healthy donors. The protocol was immunoSEQ multiplex PCR, while the TCRdb copy is restricted to in-frame clones and leaves out a portion. The sample has around 210,000 clones; around 83% are singletons. What was sequenced was PBMCs. The receptors shown here come from a girl aged 2 to 10 in good health and CMV-seronegative. Both conserved end residues are part of each CDR3. Each record gives: V gene, clone size, D gene, J gene, CDR3 DNA, CDR3 protein. D genes are given only for firm matches. Part of the rows lack a size; the others show once, few, many or a class for expanded clones.

TRBV6-6	few	TRBD1	TRBJ1-1	TGTGCCAGCAGGCCTCAACAGGGGGCCAACACTGAAGCTTTCTTT	CASRPQQGANTEAFF
TRBV23-1	NA	TRBD1	TRBJ2-5	TGCGCCAGCAGTCACTTTGGGGACAGGGGAGGAGAGACCCAGTACTTC	CASSHFGDRGGETQYF
TRBV12-5	NA	TRBD2	TRBJ2-1	TGTGCTAGTGCCCTAATCTCCCTAGGCGGGAGGGGCCACAATGAGCAGTTCTTC	CASALISLGGRGHNEQFF
TRBV5-1	NA	NA	TRBJ1-6	TGCGCCAGCAAACCAGGGTCCGAGCCGTATAATTCACCCCTCCACTTT	CASKPGSEPYNSPLHF
TRBV27	once	TRBD1	TRBJ1-2	TGTGCCAGCAAGGCAGGGGGCATCTATGGCTACACCTTC	CASKAGGIYGYTF
TRBV30	few	TRBD1	TRBJ1-1	TGTGCCTGGAGTCGGGACAGGGGTACTGAAGCTTTCTTT	CAWSRDRGTEAFF
TRBV6-5	NA	NA	TRBJ2-5	TGTGCCAGCAGGACAACGGGGGAGACCCAGTACTTC	CASRTTGETQYF
TRBV19	NA	TRBD2	TRBJ2-1	TGTGCCAGTAGTATACTGGGACTAGCGGGAGTAGATGAGCAGTTCTTC	CASSILGLAGVDEQFF
TRBV10-3	NA	TRBD2	TRBJ2-7	TGTGCCATCAGTGAGTCACTAGCGGGGAAGCAGTACTTC	CAISESLAGKQYF
TRBV6-1	NA	TRBD2	TRBJ2-7	TGTGCCAGCAGTGAACCCCGGTCGTGGGGGAGGGAGGACGAGCAGTACTTC	CASSEPRSWGREDEQYF
TRBV4-2	few	NA	TRBJ2-1	TGTGCCAGCAGCCAAGTATATGGGGCAGAAAATGAGCAGTTCTTC	CASSQVYGAENEQFF
TRBV30	NA	TRBD1	TRBJ2-3	TGTGCCTGGAGTGTCGGACAGGGAGGCCGCACAGATACGCAGTATTTT	CAWSVGQGGRTDTQYF
TRBV30	NA	TRBD1	TRBJ2-3	TGTGCCTGGAGTGTAGGGGGCGGCACAGATACGCAGTATTTT	CAWSVGGGTDTQYF
TRBV5-8	NA	TRBD1	TRBJ1-1	TGTGCCAGCAGCCCGAGACAGGGTTTGAACACTGAAGCTTTCTTT	CASSPRQGLNTEAFF
TRBV4-2	NA	TRBD2	TRBJ2-7	TGTGCCAGCAGCCAATCAGCGGGAGCGGGATACGAGCAGTACTTC	CASSQSAGAGYEQYF
TRBV6-5	once	NA	TRBJ1-3	TGTGCCAGCAGTTACTCGGGCTCATCTGGAAACACCATATATTTT	CASSYSGSSGNTIYF
TRBV6-1	NA	TRBD2	TRBJ2-3	TGTGCCAGCAGTGAATGGGCCAAAGGACTAGAATCTGATACAGATACGCAGTATTTT	CASSEWAKGLESDTDTQYF
TRBV6-5	once	NA	TRBJ1-1	TGTGCCAGCAGTTTAGGGGGTAACACTGAAGCTTTCTTT	CASSLGGNTEAFF
TRBV11-2	NA	TRBD2	TRBJ2-7	TGTGCCAGCAGCTTGAGACGGGGGGGAGCTATCAACGAGCAGTACTTC	CASSLRRGGAINEQYF
TRBV23-1	NA	TRBD1	TRBJ1-2	TGCGCCAGCAGTCAGCCCCGACAGGGAGCTACTTATGGCTACACCTTC	CASSQPRQGATYGYTF
TRBV6-1	NA	NA	TRBJ1-1	TGTGCCAGCAGTGGGCCTATCGGACTGGTGAACACTGAAGCTTTCTTT	CASSGPIGLVNTEAFF
TRBV6-5	NA	NA	TRBJ1-5	TGTGCCACCGAACTAGGAACAGCCGGGGTCGGGCCCCAGCATTTT	CATELGTAGVGPQHF
TRBV5-4	once	NA	TRBJ2-3	TGTGCCAGCAGACTGCGGGAAAGCACAGATACGCAGTATTTT	CASRLRESTDTQYF
TRBV5-5	NA	TRBD1	TRBJ2-1	TGTGCCAGCTTGCCGGGACAGGGGGCGAGGGAGCAGTTCTTC	CASLPGQGAREQFF
TRBV6-1	NA	NA	TRBJ2-3	TGTGCCAGCAGTCCGAGGACTGGCTTCACAGATACGCAGTATTTT	CASSPRTGFTDTQYF
TRBV6-7	once	TRBD1	TRBJ1-5	TGTGCCAGCAGTTACTCCGGACAGGGAAGGAGTAGGTATCAGCCCCAGCATTTT	CASSYSGQGRSRYQPQHF
TRBV30	NA	TRBD1	TRBJ1-6	TGTGCCTGGGATCCGACAGGGATAATGCCCCTCCACTTT	CAWDPTGIMPLHF
TRBV6-4	few	NA	TRBJ2-3	TGTGCCAGCAGTGATTTTCCGGGCCCGGGGGATACGCAGTATTTT	CASSDFPGPGDTQYF
TRBV7-9	NA	NA	TRBJ1-2	TGTGCCAGCAGCTTAGGCGAAGGACAGAACTATGGCTACACCTTC	CASSLGEGQNYGYTF
TRBV25-1	NA	NA	TRBJ2-7	TGTGCCAGCAGTGATGGGGGCGCGTGGACCTACGAGCAGTACTTC	CASSDGGAWTYEQYF
TRBV5-1	once	NA	TRBJ2-2	TGCGCCAGCAGCTCCTCTTGGAGGACCGGGGAGCTGTTTTTT	CASSSSWRTGELFF
TRBV21-1	NA	NA	TRBJ1-4	TGTGCCAGCATCCACAGGGGGAATGAAAAACTGTTTTTT	CASIHRGNEKLFF
TRBV4-2	NA	NA	TRBJ1-1	TGTGCCAGCAGCCAAGGGGGGGTGAACACTGAAGCTTTCTTT	CASSQGGVNTEAFF
TRBV4-2	few	TRBD2	TRBJ2-5	TGTGCCAGCAGCCAAGCCGCGGGAGTCGGGGAGACCCAGTACTTC	CASSQAAGVGETQYF
TRBV5-1	NA	TRBD1	TRBJ2-3	TGCGCCAGCAGCTCCTACGGTGCGACAGGGGGCCGGGAGGGGGCAGATACGCAGTATTTT	CASSSYGATGGREGADTQYF
TRBV25-1	NA	TRBD1	TRBJ2-7	TGTGCCAGCAGTGAAGTAGGACAGGGGTCCTACGAGCAGTACTTC	CASSEVGQGSYEQYF
TRBV5-6	NA	NA	TRBJ1-2	TGTGCCAGCAGCCGTCAAAATCAGGGCTATGGCTACACCTTC	CASSRQNQGYGYTF
TRBV11-2	NA	NA	TRBJ2-7	TGTGCCAGCAGCCAAGACGAGGCCCGCGAGCAGTACTTC	CASSQDEAREQYF
TRBV5-1	NA	NA	TRBJ2-1	TGCGCCAGCAGCTTATCTTCGCGGGGTTTGGGCAATGAGCAGTTCTTC	CASSLSSRGLGNEQFF
TRBV18	few	NA	TRBJ1-3	TGTGCCAGCTCATCGGGTACCAAAAGCTCTGGAAACACCATATATTTT	CASSSGTKSSGNTIYF
TRBV27	NA	NA	TRBJ1-2	TGTGCCAGCAGTTTATCCCTGTGGGGGGACTATGGCTACACCTTC	CASSLSLWGDYGYTF
TRBV11-3	NA	NA	TRBJ1-1	TGTGCCAGCAGCCGGGGTGACACTGAAGCTTTCTTT	CASSRGDTEAFF
TRBV18	NA	TRBD1	TRBJ2-7	TGTGCCAGCTCACCAGACAGGGCCAGCTCCTACGAGCAGTACTTC	CASSPDRASSYEQYF
TRBV6-1	NA	NA	TRBJ2-7	TGTGCCAGCAGTGATCGGGGGGCGTACGAGCAGTACTTC	CASSDRGAYEQYF
TRBV4-1	NA	NA	TRBJ2-7	TGCGCCAGCAGCCAGGTCGATACGGGGGACGAGCAGTACTTC	CASSQVDTGDEQYF
TRBV30	NA	NA	TRBJ1-2	TGTGCCTGGAGTAGTTTGCGATACACCTTC	CAWSSLRYTF